This T cell receptor (beta chain) was obtained from a study of blood T cell repertoires in COVID-19. Study-level information: T cells, B-cell-depleted T cells, or PBMCs supplied cDNA or gDNA.

Produced via immunoSEQ multiplex PCR; TCRdb's table is partial and in-frame only. The sample consists of a few hundred thousand clones, approximately 88% of them appearing once. From germline, CDR1 is SNHLY and CDR2 FYNNEI. V was clipped by 6 bases and J by 3 bases; unmatched bases: 18. The CDR3 has 19 residues. The Seattle patients joined while their infection was active and were tracked longitudinally afterward. The TCR was taken from a woman between 50 and 59 years old with COVID-19, enrolled during active disease. Sequenced: peripheral blood. The chain links TRBV2 to TRBJ2-1; 9 bases align to TRBD1. The CDR3 here is CASRGVGQGMIRVYNEQFF. The DNA of the CDR3 is TGTGCCAGCAGGGGGGTGGGACAGGGAATGATACGGGTCTACAATGAGCAGTTCTTC.